This TCR beta chain was found in a study of CD8+ T cells in alopecia areata. Looking at the study overall: Twice daily, treated patients received 5 to 10 mg of oral tofacitinib.

This clone has at least ten counts. Its matching antigen is unknown. Sequencing relied on a cDNA template that was reverse transcribed from extracted RNA. Here immunoSEQ multiplex PCR was the method, and the copy in TCRdb shows in-frame clones only, minus some. The repertoire holds 150,000 to 200,000 clones, 60% seen once, with approximately 0.97% in the top ten. Findings of the study overall: Clonality exceeded that of normal scalp in lesional scalp, most notably in alopecia totalis/universalis. The link between baseline CD8+ expansion and response remains uncertain with one nonresponder.

The treatment was: oral pan-JAK inhibitor, 5-10 mg twice daily. Obtained from alopecia areata patients were lesional scalp punch biopsies along with peripheral blood. Per germline, CDR1 SNHLY and CDR2 FYNNEI. This CDR3 region has 12 residues. This chain links TRBV2 with TRBJ2-2; TRBD2 is a possible D gene (6 bases). The origin of this receptor is a human donor with alopecia areata. The sequenced sample was CD4+ T cells sorted from blood, obtained at week 24, from a patient treated with tofacitinib. The CDR3 spells CARRVNTGELFF. The CDR3 bases are TGTGCGAGGAGGGTGAACACCGGGGAGCTGTTTTTT.